This T cell receptor (beta chain) was obtained from a study of chemoradiotherapy in HPV16-positive cancers. Study-level findings and limits: During treatment, candidate HPV-specific clones and E7-related motifs expanded in tumor. In HPV16-positive patients, HPV-responsive T-cell expansion tracked better recurrence-free survival. Functional assays defining HPV-specific T cells used only a couple of HPV16-positive patients.

Turning to this clone: No antigen is known for it.

Profiling relied on immunoSEQ multiplex PCR, and the TCRdb table lists in-frame clones only, not all of them. The table includes about 14,000 clones, approximately 89% detected once. CDR3 length: 15 amino acids. V gave up 1 base and J gave up 7 bases, with 18 bases separating them. Germline V CDR1 and CDR2: SGHRS, YFSETQ. The chain uses TRBV5-1 and TRBJ2-7; perhaps TRBD1 as D (6 bases). This sample comprised tumor tissue, obtained from a patient who underwent chemoradiotherapy. This TCR came from a human donor with HPV-associated anogenital cancer. CDR3 in amino acids: CASSLTGIGPREQYF. The CDR3 region has the DNA TGCGCCAGCAGCTTGACAGGGATTGGGCCCCGGGAGCAGTACTTC.